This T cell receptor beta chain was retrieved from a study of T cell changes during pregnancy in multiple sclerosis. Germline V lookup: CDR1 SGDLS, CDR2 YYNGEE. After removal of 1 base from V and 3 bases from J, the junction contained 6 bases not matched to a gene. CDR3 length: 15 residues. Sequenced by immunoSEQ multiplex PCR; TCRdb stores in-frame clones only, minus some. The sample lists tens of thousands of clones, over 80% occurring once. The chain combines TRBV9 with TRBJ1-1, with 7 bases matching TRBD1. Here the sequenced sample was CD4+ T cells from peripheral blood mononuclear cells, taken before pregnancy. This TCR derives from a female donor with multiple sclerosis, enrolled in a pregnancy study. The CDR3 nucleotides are TGTGCCAGCAGCGTATTCGGCAGGGGGGACACTGAAGCTTTCTTT. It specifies CASSVFGRGDTEAFF. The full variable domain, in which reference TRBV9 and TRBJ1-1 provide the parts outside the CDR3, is DSGVTQTPKHLITATGQRVTLRCSPRSGDLSVYWYQQSLDQGLQFLIQYYNGEERAKGNILERFSAQQFPDLHSELNLSSLELGDSALYFCASSVFGRGDTEAFFGQGTRLTVV.